This T cell receptor beta chain was identified in a study of Ad26.COV2.S vaccination and SARS-CoV-2 variants. Study context: The authors gave Ad26.COV2.S intramuscularly, either once or twice 56 days apart. Findings and limits, study-wide: The TCR breadth and depth analyses may have produced an underestimate of total T cell responses.

The treatment is: over 15 received Ad26.COV2.S at low or high dose, single or two shots; about 5 received placebo; per-sample allocation not given. Day 63 after the first vaccine or placebo injection was the time point for sampling. TCRdb's copy holds only in-frame clones and misses some; the assay was immunoSEQ multiplex PCR. The table records over 400,000 clones, 89% of them present only once. Remarks on this clone: Its cognate antigen is unknown.

This CDR3 is 13 amino acids long. In germline, CDR1 is ENHRY, CDR2 SYGVKD. The V gene lost 7 bases and the J gene lost 4 bases, with 13 bases spanning the gap. The sequence came from a person between 18 and 60 years old who received the Ad26.COV2.S COVID-19 vaccine or a placebo. Source: peripheral blood, taken in a trial of Ad26.COV2.S vaccine versus placebo. The V gene is TRBV10-3, the J gene TRBJ2-5; either TRBD1 or TRBD2 may fit D (5 bases each). CDR3 DNA: TGTGCCATCACCGCCGGGGCGGGAGAGACCCAGTACTTC. It encodes CAITAGAGETQYF.